This T cell receptor (beta chain) stems from a study of T cell responses to AZD1222 COVID-19 vaccine. The CDR3 length is 15 residues. V gave up 2 bases and J gave up 0 bases, with 11 bases separating them. Germline CDR1 and CDR2: MGHDK and SYGVNS. The count of this clone is one. Its specificity is not known. Broader study findings: Repertoires in all cases were sampled only once the peak T cell response had passed.

The table came from immunoSEQ multiplex PCR; TCRdb's copy has only in-frame clones and leaves some out. The sample has about 130,000 clones; around 84% are singletons. The TCR was taken from an adult in good health. The sequences come from peripheral blood, collected on day 0 of AZD1222 vaccination. The chain links TRBV25-1 to TRBJ2-7; D call uncertain. CDR3 in amino acids: CASSESPLSSYEQYF. CDR3 coding DNA: TGTGCCAGCAGTGAAAGCCCCCTGAGCTCCTACGAGCAGTACTTC.